The clone carrying this T cell receptor beta chain came up once. Original data processing: By means of reference gene primer amplification, nucleated cell counts were estimated. Clones were sequenced by immunoSEQ multiplex PCR, and TCRdb holds only the in-frame ones, with some missing. The V and J calls and clone size come from that table; D and trimming were worked out from the DNA. The repertoire includes fewer than 200,000 clones, around 90% of them detected once, and around 24% sits in the top ten. Germline lookup yields CDR1 SNHLY and CDR2 FYNNEI. V gave up 6 bases and J gave up 0 bases, with 12 bases separating them. The CDR3 is made up of 14 amino acids. This sample was included in a study of blood T cell repertoires in COVID-19. Study context: T cells, B-cell-depleted T cells, or PBMCs provided the cDNA or gDNA that served as material.

The source of this sequence is a man aged 55 to 70 with acute or convalescent COVID-19. The rearrangement joins TRBV2 to TRBJ2-7; D may be TRBD2 (5 bases). Sequencing input: peripheral blood. The CDR3 sequence: CASRERSSSYEQYF. The CDR3 region has the DNA TGTGCCAGCAGAGAGCGGTCTAGCTCCTACGAGCAGTACTTC.